The clone carrying this T cell receptor (beta chain) was seen a few times. This sample is part of a study of T-cell reconstitution after alpha-beta-depleted transplantation in children. Unique molecular identifiers were incorporated when the TCRbeta library was constructed. Using its own MiXCR run on the PCR reads, TCRdb lists one record per CDR3 protein. The table records about 980,000 distinct CDR3 sequences, roughly 31% of them present only once. Germline CDR1 SGHTA, CDR2 FQGTGA. This CDR3 is built from 13 residues. Trimming stripped 1 base from V and 9 bases from J, with 10 bases between. The sequenced sample was PBMCs, mostly from graft donor cells, obtained 360 days after TCRalphabeta/CD19-depleted stem cell transplant. The rearrangement joins TRBV7-3 to TRBJ2-1; no firm D call. The clonotype comes from a boy in the first two years of life who had a stem cell transplant for SCID, so the T cells may come from the graft donor. The chain's CDR3 is CASSLNLWGEQFF. The CDR3 DNA reads TGTGCCAGCAGCTTAAATTTGTGGGGTGAGCAGTTCTTC.